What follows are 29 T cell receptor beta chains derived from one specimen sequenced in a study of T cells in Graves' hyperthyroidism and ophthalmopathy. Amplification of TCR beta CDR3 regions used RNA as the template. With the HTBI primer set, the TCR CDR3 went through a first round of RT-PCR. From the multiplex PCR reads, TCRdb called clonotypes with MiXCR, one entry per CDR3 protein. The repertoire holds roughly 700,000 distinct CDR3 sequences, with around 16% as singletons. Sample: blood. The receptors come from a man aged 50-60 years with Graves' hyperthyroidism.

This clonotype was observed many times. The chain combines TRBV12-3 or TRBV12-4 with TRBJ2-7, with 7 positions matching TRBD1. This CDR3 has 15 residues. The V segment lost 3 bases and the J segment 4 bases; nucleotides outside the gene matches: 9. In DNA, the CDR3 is TGTGCCAGCAGTTTCCCCGGGACAGCACAATACGAGCAGTACTTC. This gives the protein CASSFPGTAQYEQYF.

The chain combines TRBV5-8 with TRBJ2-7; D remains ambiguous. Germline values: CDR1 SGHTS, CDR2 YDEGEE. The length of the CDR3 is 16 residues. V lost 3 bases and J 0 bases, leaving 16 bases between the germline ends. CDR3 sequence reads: CASSSFSGPLSYEQYF. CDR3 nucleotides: TGTGCCAGCAGCTCTTTTTCTGGCCCCCTCTCCTACGAGCAGTACTTC.

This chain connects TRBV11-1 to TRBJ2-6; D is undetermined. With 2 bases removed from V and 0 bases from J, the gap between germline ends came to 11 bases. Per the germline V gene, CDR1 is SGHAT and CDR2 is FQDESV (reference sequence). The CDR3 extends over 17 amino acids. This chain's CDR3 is CASSLIRPSSGANVLTF. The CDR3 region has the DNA TGTGCCAGCAGCTTAATCCGGCCGAGCTCTGGGGCCAACGTCCTGACTTTC.

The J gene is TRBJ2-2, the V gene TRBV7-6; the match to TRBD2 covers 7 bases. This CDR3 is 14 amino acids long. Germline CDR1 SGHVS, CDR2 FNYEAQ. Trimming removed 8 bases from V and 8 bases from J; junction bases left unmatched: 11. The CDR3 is CASSSSGRIGELFF. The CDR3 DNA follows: TGTGCCAGCTCCAGTAGCGGGCGAATTGGGGAGCTGTTTTTT.

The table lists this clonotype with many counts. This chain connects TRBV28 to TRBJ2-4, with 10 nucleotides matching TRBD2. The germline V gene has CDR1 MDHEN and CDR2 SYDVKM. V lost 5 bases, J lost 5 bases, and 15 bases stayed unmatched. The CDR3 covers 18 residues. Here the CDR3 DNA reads TGTGCCAGCAGTAGTACTAGCGGGATGAGATTAAGTGAAAACATTCAGTACTTC. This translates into CASSSTSGMRLSENIQYF.

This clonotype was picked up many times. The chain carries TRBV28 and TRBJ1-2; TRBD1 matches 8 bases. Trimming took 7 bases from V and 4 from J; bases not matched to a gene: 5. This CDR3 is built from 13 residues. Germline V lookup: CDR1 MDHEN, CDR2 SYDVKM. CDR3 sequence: CASNTGGTYGYTF. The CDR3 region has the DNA TGTGCCAGCAACACAGGGGGTACCTATGGCTACACCTTC.

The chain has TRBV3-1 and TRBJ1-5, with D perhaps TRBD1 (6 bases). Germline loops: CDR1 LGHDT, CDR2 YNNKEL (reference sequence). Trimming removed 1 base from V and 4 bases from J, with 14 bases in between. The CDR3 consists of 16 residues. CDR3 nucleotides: TGTGCCAGCAGCCAAGCGGGTGCAGGGGTGAATCAGCCCCAGCATTTT. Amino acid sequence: CASSQAGAGVNQPQHF.

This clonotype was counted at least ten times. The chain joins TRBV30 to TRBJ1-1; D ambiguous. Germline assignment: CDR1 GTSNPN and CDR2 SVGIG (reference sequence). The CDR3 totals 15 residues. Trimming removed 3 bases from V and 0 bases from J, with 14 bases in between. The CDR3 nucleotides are TGTGCCTGGAGGGAGTTGTCGGAACTGAACACTGAAGCTTTCTTT. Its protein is CAWRELSELNTEAFF.

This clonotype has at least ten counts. The CDR3 protein is CASAFPQELAGGLAYEQYF. CDR3 bases: TGTGCCAGCGCCTTCCCTCAAGAACTAGCGGGAGGGTTAGCCTACGAGCAGTACTTC. The V and J genes are TRBV28 and TRBJ2-7; 13 bases are shared with TRBD2. Germline lookup yields CDR1 MDHEN and CDR2 SYDVKM. V lost 8 bases, J lost 2 bases, and 18 bases stayed unmatched. This CDR3 is 19 amino acids long.

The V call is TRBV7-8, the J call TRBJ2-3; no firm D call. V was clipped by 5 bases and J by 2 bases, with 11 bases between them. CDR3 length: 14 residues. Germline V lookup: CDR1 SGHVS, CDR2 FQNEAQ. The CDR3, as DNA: TGTGCCAGCAGCGGCCGACTGCCCACAGATACGCAGTATTTT. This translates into CASSGRLPTDTQYF.

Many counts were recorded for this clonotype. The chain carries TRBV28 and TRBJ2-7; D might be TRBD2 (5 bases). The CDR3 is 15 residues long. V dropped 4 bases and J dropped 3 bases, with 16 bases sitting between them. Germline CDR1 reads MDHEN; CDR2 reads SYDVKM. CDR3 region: CASSSRQQRNYEQYF. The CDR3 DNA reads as TGTGCCAGCAGTTCCCGACAACAGCGGAACTACGAGCAGTACTTC.

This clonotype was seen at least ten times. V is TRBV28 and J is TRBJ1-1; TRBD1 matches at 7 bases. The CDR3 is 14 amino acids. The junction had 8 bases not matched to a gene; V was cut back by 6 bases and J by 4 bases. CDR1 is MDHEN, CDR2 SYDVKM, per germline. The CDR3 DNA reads TGTGCCAGCAGACGCGCACAGGGGAGCACTGAAGCTTTCTTT. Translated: CASRRAQGSTEAFF.

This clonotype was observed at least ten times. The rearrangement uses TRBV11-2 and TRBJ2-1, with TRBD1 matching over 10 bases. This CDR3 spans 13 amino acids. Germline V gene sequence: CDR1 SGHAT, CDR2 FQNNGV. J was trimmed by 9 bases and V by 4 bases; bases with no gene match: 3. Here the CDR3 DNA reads TGTGCCAGCAGCTGGGACAGGGGTGGTGAGCAGTTCTTC. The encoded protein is CASSWDRGGEQFF.

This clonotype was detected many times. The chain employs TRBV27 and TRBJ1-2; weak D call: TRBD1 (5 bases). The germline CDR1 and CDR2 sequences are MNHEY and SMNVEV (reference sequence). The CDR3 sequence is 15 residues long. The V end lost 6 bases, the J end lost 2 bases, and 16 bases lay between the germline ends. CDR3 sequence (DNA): TGTGCCAGCAGCCCCAAAGGGACGCCGAACTATGGCTACACCTTC. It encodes CASSPKGTPNYGYTF.

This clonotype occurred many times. The CDR3 sequence is CASSLSVVSYDPSSYEQYF. The CDR3 nucleotides are TGTGCCAGCAGTTTATCAGTTGTTAGTTACGATCCCTCCTCCTACGAGCAGTACTTC. This chain connects TRBV27 to TRBJ2-7, with D unresolved. The ends were cut back, 0 bases at V and 0 bases at J, with 21 bases in the middle. CDR1 MNHEY and CDR2 SMNVEV come from the germline V gene (reference sequence). CDR3 length equals 19 residues.

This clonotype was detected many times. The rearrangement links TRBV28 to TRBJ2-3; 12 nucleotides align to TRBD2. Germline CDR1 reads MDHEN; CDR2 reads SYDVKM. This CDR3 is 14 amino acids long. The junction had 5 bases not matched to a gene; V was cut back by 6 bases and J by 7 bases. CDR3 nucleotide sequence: TGTGCCAGCAGCCGAGGACTAGCGGGGAATACGCAGTATTTT. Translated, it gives CASSRGLAGNTQYF.

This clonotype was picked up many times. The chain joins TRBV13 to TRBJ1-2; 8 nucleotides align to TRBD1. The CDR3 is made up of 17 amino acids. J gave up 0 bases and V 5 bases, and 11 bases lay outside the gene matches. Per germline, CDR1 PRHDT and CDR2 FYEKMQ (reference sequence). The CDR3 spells CASSIDRGSGANYGYTF. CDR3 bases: TGTGCCAGCAGCATAGACAGGGGAAGCGGCGCTAACTATGGCTACACCTTC.

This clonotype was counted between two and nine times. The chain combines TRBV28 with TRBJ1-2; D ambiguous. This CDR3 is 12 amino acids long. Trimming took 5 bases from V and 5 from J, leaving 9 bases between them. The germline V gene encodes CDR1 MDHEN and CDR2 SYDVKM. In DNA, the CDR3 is TGTGCCAGCAGTAACCGGACGTATGGCTACACCTTC. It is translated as CASSNRTYGYTF.

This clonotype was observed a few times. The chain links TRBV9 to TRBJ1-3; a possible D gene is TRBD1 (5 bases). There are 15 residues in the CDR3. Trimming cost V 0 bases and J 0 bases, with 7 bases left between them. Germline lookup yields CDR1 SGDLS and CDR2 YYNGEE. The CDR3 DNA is TGTGCCAGCAGCGTAGGGGGCAGCTCTGGAAACACCATATATTTT. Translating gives CASSVGGSSGNTIYF.

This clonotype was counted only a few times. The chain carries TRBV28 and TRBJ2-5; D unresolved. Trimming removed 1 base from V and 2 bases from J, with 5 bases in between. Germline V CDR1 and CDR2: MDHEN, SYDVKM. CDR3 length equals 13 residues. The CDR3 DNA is TGTGCCAGCAGTTTATCACAGCAAGAGACCCAGTACTTC. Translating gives CASSLSQQETQYF.

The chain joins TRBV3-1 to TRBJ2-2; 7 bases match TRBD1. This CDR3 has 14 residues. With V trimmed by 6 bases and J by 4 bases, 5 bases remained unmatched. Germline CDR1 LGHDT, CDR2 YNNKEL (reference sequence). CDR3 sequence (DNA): TGTGCCAGCAGGGCCGACAGGGCCACCGGGGAGCTGTTTTTT. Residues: CASRADRATGELFF.

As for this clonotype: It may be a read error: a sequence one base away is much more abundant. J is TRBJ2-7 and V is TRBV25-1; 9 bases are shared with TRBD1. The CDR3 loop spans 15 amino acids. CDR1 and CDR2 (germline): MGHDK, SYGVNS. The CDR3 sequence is CASSDPGQGIYEQHF. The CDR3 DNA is TGTGCCAGCAGTGATCCGGGACAGGGCATCTACGAGCAGCACTTC.

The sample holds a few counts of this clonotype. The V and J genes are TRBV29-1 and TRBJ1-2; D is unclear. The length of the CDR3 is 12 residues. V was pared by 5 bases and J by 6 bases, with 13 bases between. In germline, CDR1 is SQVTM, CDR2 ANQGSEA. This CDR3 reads CSVLTDSHGYTF. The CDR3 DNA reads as TGCAGCGTTCTTACAGATTCCCATGGCTACACCTTC.

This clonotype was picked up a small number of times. The CDR3 bases are TGTGCCAGCAGCTTTAGCGGACTAGCGGGGAATGAGCAGTTCTTC. It encodes CASSFSGLAGNEQFF. This chain links TRBV7-2 with TRBJ2-1; 12 nucleotides match TRBD2. The V and J ends lost 3 bases and 7 bases, in that order; junction bases with no gene match: 4. Germline V lookup: CDR1 SGHTA, CDR2 FQGNSA. This CDR3 region has 15 residues.

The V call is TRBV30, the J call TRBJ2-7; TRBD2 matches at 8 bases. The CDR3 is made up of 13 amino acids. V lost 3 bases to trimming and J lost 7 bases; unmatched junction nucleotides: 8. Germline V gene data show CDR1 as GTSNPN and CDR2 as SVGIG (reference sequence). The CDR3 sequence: CAWSLREGREQYF. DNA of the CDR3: TGTGCCTGGAGCCTCCGGGAGGGAAGAGAGCAGTACTTC.

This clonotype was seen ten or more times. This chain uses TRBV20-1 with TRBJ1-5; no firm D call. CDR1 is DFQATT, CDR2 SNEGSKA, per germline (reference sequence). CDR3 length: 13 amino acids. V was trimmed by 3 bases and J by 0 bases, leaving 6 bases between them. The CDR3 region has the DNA TGCAGTGCTAGGGGTGTTAGCAATCAGCCCCAGCATTTT. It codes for CSARGVSNQPQHF.

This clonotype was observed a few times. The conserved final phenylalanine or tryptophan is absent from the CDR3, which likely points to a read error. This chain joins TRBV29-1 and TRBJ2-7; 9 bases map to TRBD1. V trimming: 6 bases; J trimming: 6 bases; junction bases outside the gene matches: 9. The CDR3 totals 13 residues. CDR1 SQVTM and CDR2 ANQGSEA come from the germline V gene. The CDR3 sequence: CSVKTGGSGEQYL. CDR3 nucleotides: TGCAGCGTCAAGACAGGGGGTAGTGGCGAGCAGTACCTC.

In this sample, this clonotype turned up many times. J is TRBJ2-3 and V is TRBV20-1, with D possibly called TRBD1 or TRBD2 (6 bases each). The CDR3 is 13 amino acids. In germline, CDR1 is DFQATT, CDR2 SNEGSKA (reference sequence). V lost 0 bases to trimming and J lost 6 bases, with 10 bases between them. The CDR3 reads CSARDEGGDTQYF. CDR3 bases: TGCAGTGCTAGAGATGAGGGGGGCGATACGCAGTATTTT.

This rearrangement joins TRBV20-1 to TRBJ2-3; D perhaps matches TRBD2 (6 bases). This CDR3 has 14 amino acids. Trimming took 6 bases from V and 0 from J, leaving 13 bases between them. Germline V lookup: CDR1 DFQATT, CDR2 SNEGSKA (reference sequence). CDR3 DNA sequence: TGCAGTGCGCCAGGGACTGGCAGCACAGATACGCAGTATTTT. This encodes CSAPGTGSTDTQYF.